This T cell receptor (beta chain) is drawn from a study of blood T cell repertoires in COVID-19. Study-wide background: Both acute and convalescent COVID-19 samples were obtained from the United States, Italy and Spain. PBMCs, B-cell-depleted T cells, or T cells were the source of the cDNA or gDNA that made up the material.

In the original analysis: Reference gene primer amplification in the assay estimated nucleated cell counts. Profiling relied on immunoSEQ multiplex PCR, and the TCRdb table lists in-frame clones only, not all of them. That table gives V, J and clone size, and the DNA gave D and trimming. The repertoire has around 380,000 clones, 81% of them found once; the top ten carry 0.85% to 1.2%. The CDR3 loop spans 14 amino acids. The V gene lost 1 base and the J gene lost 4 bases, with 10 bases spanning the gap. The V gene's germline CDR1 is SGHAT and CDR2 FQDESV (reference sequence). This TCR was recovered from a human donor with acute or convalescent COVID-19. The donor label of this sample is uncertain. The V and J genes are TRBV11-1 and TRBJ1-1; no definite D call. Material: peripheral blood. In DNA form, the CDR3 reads TGTGCCAGCAGCTTAGGTCCGGGAGGCACTGAAGCTTTCTTT. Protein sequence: CASSLGPGGTEAFF. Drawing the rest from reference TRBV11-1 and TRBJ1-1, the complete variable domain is EAEVAQSPRYKITEKSQAVAFWCDPISGHATLYWYRQILGQGPELLVQFQDESVVDDSQLPKDRFSAERLKGVDSTLKIQPAELGDSAMYLCASSLGPGGTEAFFGQGTRLTVV.